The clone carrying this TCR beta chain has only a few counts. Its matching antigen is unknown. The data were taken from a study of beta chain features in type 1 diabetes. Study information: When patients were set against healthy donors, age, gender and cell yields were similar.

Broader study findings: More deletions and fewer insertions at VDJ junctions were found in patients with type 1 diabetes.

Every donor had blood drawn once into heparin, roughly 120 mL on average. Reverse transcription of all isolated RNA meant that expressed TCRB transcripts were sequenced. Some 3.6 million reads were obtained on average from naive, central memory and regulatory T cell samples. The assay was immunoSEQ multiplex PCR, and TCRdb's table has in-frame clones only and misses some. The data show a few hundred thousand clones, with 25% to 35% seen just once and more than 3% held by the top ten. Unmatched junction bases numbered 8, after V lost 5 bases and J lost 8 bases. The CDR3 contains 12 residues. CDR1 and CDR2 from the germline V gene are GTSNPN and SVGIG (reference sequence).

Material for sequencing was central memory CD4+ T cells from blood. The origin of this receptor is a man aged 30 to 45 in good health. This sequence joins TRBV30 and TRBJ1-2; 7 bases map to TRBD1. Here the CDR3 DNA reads TGTGCCTGGGGACCCCCAGGGGGAGGCTACACCTTC. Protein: CAWGPPGGGYTF.